The 24 T cell receptor beta chains below all came from one sample that was sequenced in a study of blood T cell repertoires in COVID-19. The table came from immunoSEQ multiplex PCR; TCRdb's copy has only in-frame clones and leaves some out. The sample has over 150,000 clones; around 82% are singletons. The sequencing sample was made of peripheral blood. These receptors were taken from a woman aged 70-85 years who had recovered from COVID-19.

This clone appeared a few times. This sequence joins TRBV3-1 (or the pseudogene TRBV3-2) and TRBJ2-1; perhaps TRBD1 as D (5 bases). Germline V gives CDR1 LGHDT, CDR2 YNNKEL (reference sequence). Trimming left V 2 bases short and J 6 bases short, with 17 bases between. The CDR3 is made up of 16 amino acids. CDR3 loop: CASSQYTRQGRNEQFF. CDR3 DNA: TGTGCCAGCAGCCAATACACCCGTCAGGGTCGCAATGAGCAGTTCTTC.

This clone was seen once. The rearrangement joins TRBV30 to TRBJ1-2; D possibly corresponds to TRBD1 (6 bases). The CDR3 sequence is 15 residues long. In germline, CDR1 is GTSNPN, CDR2 SVGIG (reference sequence). The V end lost 3 bases, the J end lost 4 bases, and 18 bases lay between the germline ends. CDR3 residues: CAWSPVVQGPYGYTF. As DNA, the CDR3 is TGTGCCTGGAGCCCCGTGGTACAGGGTCCCTATGGCTACACCTTC.

V gene TRBV5-5 combines with J gene TRBJ1-2, with 10 nucleotides matching TRBD1. The V and J ends lost 0 bases and 7 bases, in that order; junction bases with no gene match: 6. Germline CDR1 and CDR2: SGHKS and YYEKEE (reference sequence). There are 15 residues in the CDR3. CDR3: CASSLAGQGFVGYTF. The DNA of the CDR3 is TGTGCCAGCAGCTTGGCGGGACAGGGGTTCGTTGGCTACACCTTC.

The chain couples TRBV18 to TRBJ2-5, with D tentatively TRBD1 (6 bases). Trimming pared 8 bases from V and 2 bases from J, leaving 12 bases between. Germline CDR1 and CDR2: KGHSH and LQKENI. The CDR3 runs to 13 residues. CDR3 nucleotide sequence: TGTGCCAGCGCGACAGGTGGACAAGAGACCCAGTACTTC. It codes for CASATGGQETQYF.

The chain couples TRBV7-3 to TRBJ2-3; D might be TRBD2 (6 bases). Looked up from germline, CDR1 is SGHTA and CDR2 is FQGTGA. The V end lost 2 bases, the J end lost 8 bases, and 20 bases lay between the germline ends. CDR3 length: 16 residues. Here the CDR3 DNA reads TGTGCCAGCAGCTTACGGGGCGGGGTCCCGGGGTCTACGCAGTATTTT. This gives the protein CASSLRGGVPGSTQYF.

Here the CDR3 reads CASSNRDRNSPLHF. The CDR3, as DNA: TGTGCCAGCAGTAACCGGGACAGAAATTCACCCCTCCACTTT. This chain links TRBV25-1 with TRBJ1-6, with 7 bases lining up with TRBD1. Germline-derived CDR1 and CDR2 are MGHDK and SYGVNS. The CDR3 sequence is 14 residues long. J was trimmed by 7 bases and V by 5 bases; bases with no gene match: 5.

This chain uses TRBV10-3 with TRBJ2-2; the match to TRBD2 covers 8 bases. Looked up from germline, CDR1 is ENHRY and CDR2 is SYGVKD. The CDR3 is 15 residues long. Germline trimming cut 4 bases from V and 5 bases from J; bases unmatched to any gene: 6. In DNA form, the CDR3 reads TGTGCCATCAGTGCGGGAGGGACACCGACCGGGGAGCTGTTTTTT. Translated: CAISAGGTPTGELFF.

The sample holds one count of this clone. This chain joins TRBV20-1 and TRBJ2-3; 9 bases are a match to TRBD2. The germline V gene has CDR1 DFQATT and CDR2 SNEGSKA (reference sequence). Unmatched junction bases numbered 4, after V lost 3 bases and J lost 3 bases. This CDR3 has 14 residues. The CDR3 region has the DNA TGCAGTGCTAGTAGCGGGGGTCCTACAGATACGCAGTATTTT. This sequence encodes CSASSGGPTDTQYF.

The chain carries TRBV28 and TRBJ1-2, with a possible D match to TRBD1 (5 bases). CDR3 length: 13 amino acids. Germline CDR1 and CDR2: MDHEN and SYDVKM. The V gene lost 5 bases and the J gene lost 9 bases, with 16 bases spanning the gap. This chain's CDR3 is CASSTSRRGSYTF. CDR3 in DNA: TGTGCCAGCAGTACCAGCCGGCGGGGGAGCTACACCTTC.

The chain combines TRBV13 with TRBJ2-2; TRBD1 matches at 10 bases. Trimming removed 4 bases from V and 7 bases from J; junction bases left unmatched: 6. The germline gives CDR1 PRHDT, CDR2 FYEKMQ (reference sequence). The length of the CDR3 is 15 residues. The DNA of the CDR3 is TGTGCCAGCAGCTGGCGACAGGGGGCGGGCGGGGAGCTGTTTTTT. As protein: CASSWRQGAGGELFF.

V gene TRBV6-2 or TRBV6-3 combines with J gene TRBJ2-7, with 7 bases fitting TRBD2. The CDR3 sequence is 17 residues long. Trimming at V came to 2 bases and at J to 7 bases, leaving 17 bases not matched to a gene. Germline V lookup: CDR1 MNHEY, CDR2 SVGEGT. The CDR3 coding sequence is TGTGCCAGCAGTTACCCGACCACCGGGACTACTACGTGGGAGCAGTACTTC. The encoded protein is CASSYPTTGTTTWEQYF.

The gene calls are TRBV21-1 and TRBJ2-4; TRBD1 is the table's D call and was not checked against the DNA. TRBV21-1 counts as a pseudogene. This CDR3 region has 11 residues. For the CDR3, the DNA is TGTGCCAGCAGCAAGGGGGACAGCAAGTACTTC. Protein product: CASSKGDSKYF.

J is TRBJ1-5 and V is TRBV7-9; D ambiguous. There are 14 residues in the CDR3. In germline, CDR1 is SEHNR, CDR2 FQNEAQ (reference sequence). V was pared by 5 bases and J by 4 bases, with 12 bases between. CDR3 region: CASSPGPRNQPQHF. CDR3 DNA sequence: TGTGCCAGCAGCCCTGGTCCGCGTAATCAGCCCCAGCATTTT.

This clone was detected only once. V and J are TRBV6-5 and TRBJ2-1; 11 nucleotides line up with TRBD2. The germline gives CDR1 MNHEY, CDR2 SVGAGI. The V gene end was trimmed by 7 bases and the J gene end by 9 bases; junction bases not matched to a gene: 5. This CDR3 comprises 13 residues. The CDR3 DNA follows: TGTGCCAGCACCGCTAGCGGGGGGCTTGAGCAGTTCTTC. Protein product: CASTASGGLEQFF.

This chain uses TRBV6-2 or TRBV6-3 with TRBJ1-4; TRBD1 might be the D (6 bases). The CDR3 is 16 residues long. Looked up from germline, CDR1 is MNHEY and CDR2 is SVGEGT. V was clipped by 6 bases and J by 0 bases, with 14 bases between them. In nucleotides, the CDR3 is TGTGCCAGCAGCCCCGGACAGCCAGCAACTAATGAAAAACTGTTTTTT. This encodes CASSPGQPATNEKLFF.

This chain joins TRBV5-1 and TRBJ2-7; 7 positions agree with TRBD1. The junction had 8 bases not matched to a gene; V was cut back by 6 bases and J by 2 bases. Looked up from germline, CDR1 is SGHRS and CDR2 is YFSETQ. This CDR3 has 14 residues. CDR3 DNA: TGCGCCAGCACCATAGGGGGCGGAACCTACGAGCAGTACTTC. The encoded protein is CASTIGGGTYEQYF.

J is TRBJ1-2 and V is TRBV19; no reliable D call. Germline-derived CDR1 and CDR2 are LNHDA and SQIVND (reference sequence). The CDR3 covers 13 residues. Trimming took 3 bases from V and 6 from J, leaving 11 bases between them. The CDR3 DNA reads as TGTGCCAGTAGTATCGGCAGGCTGGATGGCTACACCTTC. Translation gives CASSIGRLDGYTF.

The chain combines TRBV29-1 with TRBJ1-1, with TRBD1 matching 7 bases. The CDR3 runs to 12 residues. Germline V gene lookup returns CDR1 SQVTM and CDR2 ANQGSEA. Unmatched junction bases numbered 2, after V lost 6 bases and J lost 1 base. The CDR3, as DNA: TGCAGCGTCCAGGGGGGGAACACTGAAGCTTTCTTT. As protein: CSVQGGNTEAFF. The full variable domain, completed using reference TRBV29-1 and TRBJ1-1, is SAVISQKPSRDICQRGTSLTIQCQVDSQVTMMFWYRQQPGQSLTLIATANQGSEATYESGFVIDKFPISRPNLTFSTLTVSNMSPEDSSIYLCSVQGGNTEAFFGQGTRLTVV.

A single count supports this clone. V is TRBV19 and J is TRBJ1-2; TRBD1 matches 7 bases. J lost 5 bases, V lost 3 bases, and 9 bases had no gene match. The CDR3 runs 15 residues. The V gene's germline CDR1 is LNHDA and CDR2 SQIVND (reference sequence). In DNA, the CDR3 is TGTGCCAGTAGTATCCCCGGGACAGTCCTTTATGGCTACACCTTC. It is translated as CASSIPGTVLYGYTF.

The rearrangement links TRBV29-1 to TRBJ2-7; TRBD2 aligns across 7 bases. This CDR3 has 17 residues. Germline values: CDR1 SQVTM, CDR2 ANQGSEA. V trimming: 1 base; J trimming: 0 bases; junction bases outside the gene matches: 12. The CDR3 region has the DNA TGCAGCGTTGAAGGCCCCCCGGGGGAGCGGGACTCCTACGAGCAGTACTTC. It is translated as CSVEGPPGERDSYEQYF.

This clone was counted between two and nine times. This chain connects TRBV30 to TRBJ1-5; D possibly corresponds to TRBD1 (5 bases). V lost 0 bases and J lost 6, with 9 bases in between. The CDR3 contains 13 residues. The germline CDR1 and CDR2 sequences are GTSNPN and SVGIG (reference sequence). The CDR3 region is CAWSVGGGQPQHF. The CDR3 DNA follows: TGTGCCTGGAGTGTGGGGGGGGGTCAGCCCCAGCATTTT.

The CDR3, as DNA: TGTGCCAGCAGCTTAAGGTTGTCGGCTAGCGGTTACAATGAGCAGTTCTTC. This sequence encodes CASSLRLSASGYNEQFF. The chain joins TRBV7-2 to TRBJ2-1; TRBD2 matches 7 bases. J was trimmed by 4 bases and V by 2 bases; bases with no gene match: 11. CDR1 and CDR2 from the germline V gene are SGHTA and FQGNSA. The CDR3 runs to 17 residues.

The chain combines TRBV5-4 with TRBJ2-1, with 11 bases identical to TRBD2. The J segment lost 8 bases and the V segment lost 2 bases, leaving 6 bases of the junction unmatched. Germline CDR1 SGHNT, CDR2 YYREEE (reference sequence). CDR3 length: 15 residues. The CDR3 reads CASSLTSGSGDEQFF. The CDR3 DNA sequence: TGTGCCAGCAGCTTAACTAGCGGGAGCGGGGATGAGCAGTTCTTC.

The chain carries TRBV5-1 and TRBJ2-1; TRBD2 matches 9 bases. This CDR3 comprises 14 residues. Unmatched junction bases numbered 7, after V lost 3 bases and J lost 9 bases. CDR1 SGHRS and CDR2 YFSETQ come from the germline V gene. The CDR3 sequence is CASSWASGNGEQFF. The CDR3 DNA reads TGCGCCAGCAGCTGGGCTAGCGGGAATGGTGAGCAGTTCTTC.